The 27 T cell receptor beta chains below all came from one sample that was sequenced in a study of low-dose radiotherapy and immunotherapy resistance in tumors. Described time point: before trial treatment. Amplification of TCRs used a constant-region primer and V-primer adapter for about 21 PCR cycles. Via MiXCR, TCRdb re-called the reads, giving one row per CDR3 protein. This table has tens of thousands of distinct CDR3 sequences, roughly 10% appearing once. Sample: PBMCs, taken before treatment. These receptors all come from a female donor with ovarian cancer.

The table lists this clonotype with many counts. This chain joins TRBV5-6 and TRBJ1-1; D possibly corresponds to TRBD1 (6 bases). CDR1 is SGHDT and CDR2 is YYEEEE in the germline V gene. The CDR3 runs 14 residues. V was cut by 5 bases and J by 6 bases, with 17 bases left in between. The CDR3, as DNA: TGTGCCAGCAGACCGGACCATCAGGGGTCTGAAGCTTTCTTT. Its protein is CASRPDHQGSEAFF.

This clonotype was found many times. V gene TRBV11-2 combines with J gene TRBJ2-3, with 9 bases aligning to TRBD2. CDR3 length: 15 residues. Trimming took 5 bases from V and 0 from J; bases not matched to a gene: 3. Germline loops: CDR1 SGHAT, CDR2 FQNNGV. The CDR3: CASSLSGGSTDTQYF. CDR3 bases: TGTGCCAGCAGCCTTAGCGGGGGTAGCACAGATACGCAGTATTTT.

This clonotype was detected ten times or more. The V call is TRBV20-1, the J call TRBJ2-3; D is uncertain. Germline V gene lookup returns CDR1 DFQATT and CDR2 SNEGSKA (reference sequence). Trimming cost V 6 bases and J 10 bases, with 5 bases left between them. CDR3 size: 8 residues. CDR3 in amino acids: CSAAPQYF. As DNA, the CDR3 is TGCAGTGCCGCTCCGCAGTATTTT.

This clonotype appeared many times. V is TRBV28 and J is TRBJ2-7; 7 bases are shared with TRBD1. The CDR3 contains 15 residues. Losses at the gene ends were 4 bases for V and 4 bases for J; bases not matched to a gene: 10. Germline V gives CDR1 MDHEN, CDR2 SYDVKM. This CDR3 reads CASSSVPTGLYEQYF. In nucleotides, the CDR3 is TGTGCCAGCAGTTCGGTACCGACAGGGTTATACGAGCAGTACTTC.

This clonotype was recorded at least ten times. This sequence joins TRBV7-2 and TRBJ1-5; D gene unclear. The CDR3 is 13 residues long. Germline V gene sequence: CDR1 SGHTA, CDR2 FQGNSA. With 5 bases removed from V and 6 bases from J, the gap between germline ends came to 11 bases. The CDR3, as DNA: TGTGCCAGCAGCCCCGGGATGGGTCAGCCCCAGCATTTT. Encoded protein: CASSPGMGQPQHF.

The sample holds many counts of this clonotype. The chain uses TRBV20-1 and TRBJ1-1, with D unresolved. Germline lookup yields CDR1 DFQATT and CDR2 SNEGSKA (reference sequence). The CDR3 is made up of 14 amino acids. V was shortened by 0 bases and J by 2 bases, with 10 bases between the two germline ends. CDR3 loop: CSARDPGLNTEAFF. The CDR3 coding sequence is TGCAGTGCTAGAGATCCCGGGCTTAACACTGAAGCTTTCTTT.

At least ten counts were recorded for this clonotype. The V gene is TRBV5-1, the J gene TRBJ1-5, with 10 bases lining up with TRBD1. The CDR3 is 15 residues long. Trimming took 5 bases from V and 8 from J; bases not matched to a gene: 10. Germline CDR1 and CDR2: SGHRS and YFSETQ. CDR3 region: CASSMGQGYGEPQHF. In DNA form, the CDR3 reads TGCGCCAGCAGTATGGGACAGGGGTATGGGGAGCCCCAGCATTTT. Full variable domain (missing parts from reference TRBV5-1 and TRBJ1-5): KAGVTQTPRYLIKTRGQQVTLSCSPISGHRSVSWYQQTPGQGLQFLFEYFSETQRNKGNFPGRFSGRQFSNSRSEMNVSTLELGDSALYLCASSMGQGYGEPQHFGDGTRLSIL.

There are many counts of this clonotype. The gene calls are TRBV7-6 and TRBJ1-4; D may be TRBD1 (5 bases). This CDR3 comprises 18 residues. The V gene's germline CDR1 is SGHVS and CDR2 FNYEAQ. The V gene lost 1 base and the J gene lost 0 bases, with 15 bases spanning the gap. In DNA, the CDR3 is TGTGCCAGCAGCTTAGTCTTTCTCGGGGGACCAACTAATGAAAAACTGTTTTTT. Protein product: CASSLVFLGGPTNEKLFF.

J is TRBJ1-5 and V is TRBV6-1; D gene uncertain. The V gene's germline CDR1 is MNHNS and CDR2 SASEGT. V lost 6 bases, J lost 2 bases, and 11 bases lay in between. The CDR3 is made up of 14 amino acids. The CDR3 DNA sequence: TGTGCCAGCAGCAGTGGAGTCGGCAATCAGCCCCAGCATTTT. Its translation: CASSSGVGNQPQHF.

Ten or more counts support this clonotype. V is TRBV20-1 and J is TRBJ2-7, with a possible D match to TRBD2 (6 bases). CDR3 size: 13 residues. V was pared by 6 bases and J by 2 bases, with 14 bases between. Germline assignment: CDR1 DFQATT and CDR2 SNEGSKA (reference sequence). This CDR3 reads CSATSSETYEQYF. The CDR3 nucleotides are TGCAGTGCAACCTCTAGCGAGACCTACGAGCAGTACTTC.

This clonotype has ten or more counts. The chain has TRBV29-1 and TRBJ2-1, with 8 positions matching TRBD2. CDR1 and CDR2 (germline): SQVTM, ANQGSEA. The CDR3 is 14 amino acids. V was pared by 7 bases and J by 1 base, with 6 bases of the junction left unmatched. CDR3 sequence reads: CSDQLAASYNEQFF. The CDR3 DNA reads TGCAGCGACCAACTAGCGGCGTCCTACAATGAGCAGTTCTTC.

There are many counts of this clonotype. The rearrangement joins TRBV21-1 to TRBJ2-3. TRBV21-1 is a documented pseudogene. The CDR3 totals 13 residues. In nucleotides, the CDR3 is TGTGCCAGCAGCAAAGCCCCGTGGGATACGCAGTATTTT. This encodes CASSKAPWDTQYF.

This clonotype was found many times. This CDR3 reads CASSFPTGQVYGYTF. The CDR3 DNA sequence: TGTGCCAGCAGCTTTCCGACAGGGCAAGTGTATGGCTACACCTTC. This sequence joins TRBV7-9 and TRBJ1-2; 7 nucleotides agree with TRBD1. Germline V gene data show CDR1 as SEHNR and CDR2 as FQNEAQ (reference sequence). This CDR3 contains 15 residues. Trimming at V came to 3 bases and at J to 5 bases, leaving 9 bases not matched to a gene.

The J gene is TRBJ2-5, the V gene TRBV28; 9 bases map to TRBD2. The CDR3 is made up of 14 amino acids. V shed 2 bases and J 4 bases; nucleotides not matched to a gene: 2. Germline-derived CDR1 and CDR2 are MDHEN and SYDVKM. DNA for the CDR3: TGTGCCAGCAGTTTAGCGGGAGGGCCAGAGACCCAGTACTTC. It is translated as CASSLAGGPETQYF. Full variable domain (rest looked up from reference TRBV28 and TRBJ2-5): DVKVTQSSRYLVKRTGEKVFLECVQDMDHENMFWYRQDPGLGLRLIYFSYDVKMKEKGDIPEGYSVSREKKERFSLILESASTNQTSMYLCASSLAGGPETQYFGPGTRLLVL.

This clonotype showed up many times. The chain carries TRBV20-1 and TRBJ2-1; 12 positions match TRBD2. CDR1 and CDR2 (germline): DFQATT, SNEGSKA (reference sequence). The CDR3 consists of 14 residues. V shed 5 bases and J 10 bases; nucleotides not matched to a gene: 9. This CDR3 is CSACSSGGAVEQFF. The DNA of the CDR3 is TGCAGTGCTTGCTCTAGCGGGGGGGCCGTGGAGCAGTTCTTC.

The genes are TRBV5-1 and TRBJ2-1; a possible D gene is TRBD1 (6 bases). The germline V gene encodes CDR1 SGHRS and CDR2 YFSETQ. The CDR3 loop spans 15 amino acids. V lost 5 bases, J lost 1 base, and 13 bases lay in between. The CDR3 sequence is CASRDTDRSYNEQFF. CDR3 DNA sequence: TGCGCCAGCAGAGACACCGACAGGTCCTACAATGAGCAGTTCTTC. Full variable domain (outside the CDR3, taken from reference TRBV5-1 and TRBJ2-1): KAGVTQTPRYLIKTRGQQVTLSCSPISGHRSVSWYQQTPGQGLQFLFEYFSETQRNKGNFPGRFSGRQFSNSRSEMNVSTLELGDSALYLCASRDTDRSYNEQFFGPGTRLTVL.

With respect to this clonotype: A far larger clone is just one base off, so this is likely a read error. This chain's CDR3 is CATSGLGPTGRYNEQYF. DNA of the CDR3: TGTGCCACCAGTGGCCTAGGCCCGACAGGGAGATACAATGAGCAGTACTTC. This chain joins TRBV24-1 and TRBJ2-7; 7 nucleotides match TRBD1. The CDR3 is 17 residues long. J gave up 7 bases and V 5 bases, and 19 bases lay outside the gene matches. Germline V lookup: CDR1 KGHDR, CDR2 SFDVKD.

Many counts were recorded for this clonotype. The J gene is TRBJ2-7, the V gene TRBV12-3 or TRBV12-4; either TRBD1 or TRBD2 may supply D (5 bases each). The length of the CDR3 is 18 residues. Trimming cost V 6 bases and J 7 bases, with 31 bases left between them. The CDR3 protein is CASSSSGRTLIGAKEQYF. The CDR3 DNA sequence: TGTGCCAGCAGCTCTTCGGGACGGACCTTGATTGGGGCGAAAGAGCAGTACTTC.

This clonotype was detected ten times or more. The chain joins TRBV10-3 to TRBJ2-5; 8 bases match TRBD2. CDR3 length: 13 amino acids. After removal of 10 bases from V and 4 bases from J, the junction contained 8 bases not matched to a gene. Germline-derived CDR1 and CDR2 are ENHRY and SYGVKD. The CDR3 here is CASGTSHAETQYF. The CDR3 DNA sequence: TGTGCCAGCGGGACTAGTCACGCAGAGACCCAGTACTTC.

This clonotype was found many times. The chain joins TRBV7-8 to TRBJ1-1; 7 bases fit TRBD1. Germline CDR1 and CDR2: SGHVS and FQNEAQ. This CDR3 is 12 amino acids long. V shed 5 bases, J shed 9 bases, and the junction held 6 bases outside the gene matches. CDR3 sequence: CASSRETGQAFF. The CDR3 region has the DNA TGTGCCAGCAGCCGTGAGACAGGGCAAGCTTTCTTT.

Ten or more counts support this clonotype. The V gene is TRBV20-1, the J gene TRBJ2-5; TRBD2 matches at 10 bases. The V gene end was trimmed by 0 bases and the J gene end by 5 bases; junction bases not matched to a gene: 9. The CDR3 contains 16 residues. Germline V gene data show CDR1 as DFQATT and CDR2 as SNEGSKA (reference sequence). As DNA, the CDR3 is TGCAGTGCTAGAGATTACAGCGGGGGGGCCTGGGAGACCCAGTACTTC. Amino acid sequence: CSARDYSGGAWETQYF.

This clonotype was seen repeatedly, ten times or more. The CDR3 coding sequence is TGTGCCATCAGTGAGGGCAGGGGTCCTGAAGCTTTCTTT. It is translated as CAISEGRGPEAFF. The chain combines TRBV10-3 with TRBJ1-1, with a weak D call TRBD1 (6 bases). Trimming took off 2 bases at V and 6 bases at J, with 10 bases between the two ends. Germline assignment: CDR1 ENHRY and CDR2 SYGVKD. The CDR3 consists of 13 residues.

V and J are TRBV5-8 and TRBJ2-2; the D call may be TRBD1 or TRBD2 (5 bases each). Trimming left V 4 bases short and J 5 bases short, with 15 bases between. Germline CDR1 and CDR2: SGHTS and YDEGEE. The length of the CDR3 is 15 residues. In DNA form, the CDR3 reads TGTGCCAGCAGCCGTGGGACCCCGAGGACCGGGGAGCTGTTTTTT. Protein sequence: CASSRGTPRTGELFF.

This clonotype has a handful of counts. The V call is TRBV2, the J call TRBJ1-6; D not resolved. The V and J ends lost 2 bases and 13 bases respectively, with 9 bases between them. Germline V CDR1 and CDR2: SNHLY, FYNNEI. This CDR3 has 12 amino acids. The CDR3: CASSEPALPLHF. CDR3 in DNA: TGTGCCAGCAGTGAACCCGCATTGCCCCTCCACTTT.

This clonotype was seen at least ten times. The gene calls are TRBV9 and TRBJ1-1, with D maybe TRBD1 (5 bases). Germline CDR1 reads SGDLS; CDR2 reads YYNGEE. This CDR3 is built from 14 residues. V was cut by 3 bases and J by 1 base, with 10 bases left in between. CDR3 nucleotides: TGTGCCAGCAGCGCTTTGGGGGGGAACACTGAAGCTTTCTTT. As protein: CASSALGGNTEAFF.

The sample holds many counts of this clonotype. The chain has TRBV16 and TRBJ1-1, with D possibly matching TRBD1 (5 bases). Between the trimmed V and J ends, which lost 2 bases and 4 bases, there was a span of 17 bases. This CDR3 spans 16 amino acids. CDR1 and CDR2 from the germline V gene are KGHSY and FQNENV. The CDR3 DNA sequence: TGTGCCAGCAGCCAAATGGGCCCAGGGCGAGGCACTGAAGCTTTCTTT. It is translated as CASSQMGPGRGTEAFF.

This clonotype was seen many times. This sequence joins TRBV5-4 and TRBJ1-2; no definite D call. V lost 4 bases and J lost 8, with 21 bases in between. Germline V gene sequence: CDR1 SGHNT, CDR2 YYREEE (reference sequence). CDR3 length: 15 amino acids. The DNA for the CDR3 is TGTGCCAGCAGCCTGCTAGGAGATGACGCGACGGGCTACACCTTC. It encodes CASSLLGDDATGYTF.